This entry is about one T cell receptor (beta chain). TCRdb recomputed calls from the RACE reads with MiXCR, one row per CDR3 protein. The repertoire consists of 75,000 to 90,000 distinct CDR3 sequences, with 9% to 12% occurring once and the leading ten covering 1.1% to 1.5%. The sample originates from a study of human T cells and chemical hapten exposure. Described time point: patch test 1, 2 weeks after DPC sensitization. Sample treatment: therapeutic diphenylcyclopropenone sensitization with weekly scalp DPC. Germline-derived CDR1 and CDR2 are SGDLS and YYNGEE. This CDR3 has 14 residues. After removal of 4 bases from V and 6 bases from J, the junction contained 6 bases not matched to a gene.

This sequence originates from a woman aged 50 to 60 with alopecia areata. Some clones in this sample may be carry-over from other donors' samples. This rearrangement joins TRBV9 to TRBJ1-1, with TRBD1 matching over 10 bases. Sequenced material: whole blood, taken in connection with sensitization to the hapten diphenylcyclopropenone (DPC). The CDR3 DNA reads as TGTGCCAGCAGCCCCAGACAGGGGGCTTCTGAAGCTTTCTTT. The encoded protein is CASSPRQGASEAFF.